This T cell receptor beta chain was retrieved from a study of blood T cell repertoires in COVID-19. Looking at the study overall: The United States, Italy and Spain supplied acute and convalescent COVID-19 samples. Sources were T cells, B-cell-depleted T cells, or PBMCs; the material itself was cDNA or gDNA.

Some clones are missing from TCRdb's copy, which holds only in-frame ones; the method was immunoSEQ multiplex PCR. Of about 210,000 clones listed, around 83% are singletons. CDR1 SGDLS and CDR2 YYNGEE come from the germline V gene. Trimming left V 4 bases short and J 6 bases short, with 20 bases between. The CDR3 spans 15 residues. This clone appeared once. The J gene is TRBJ2-7, the V gene TRBV9; tentatively, D is TRBD1 (5 bases). The clonotype comes from a man aged 50 or older with active or convalescent COVID-19. The sequencing input was peripheral blood. CDR3: CASSPLGHPPTEQYF. CDR3 nucleotide sequence: TGTGCCAGCAGCCCCCTAGGACACCCCCCAACCGAGCAGTACTTC.